This entry concerns a single T cell receptor beta chain. These data belong to a study of cytomegalovirus exposure and HLA in healthy donors. This CDR3 comprises 15 residues. Germline V gene lookup returns CDR1 SQVTM and CDR2 ANQGSEA. Germline trimming cut 4 bases from V and 2 bases from J; bases unmatched to any gene: 5. The PCR was carried out with 60 Vbeta primers and 13 Jbeta primers. Profiling relied on immunoSEQ multiplex PCR, and the TCRdb table lists in-frame clones only, not all of them. The sample carries roughly 140,000 clones, around four fifths recorded once. The receptor comes from a male donor in good health and CMV-seronegative. This chain connects TRBV29-1 to TRBJ1-1; 12 bases match TRBD1. What was sequenced was PBMCs. CDR3 DNA sequence: TGCAGCGTTGCCGGGACAGGGGGCGGAAACACTGAAGCTTTCTTT. Protein product: CSVAGTGGGNTEAFF.